Listed below are T cell receptor beta chains from one sample, sequenced in a study of Ad26.COV2.S vaccination and SARS-CoV-2 variants. Some clones are missing from TCRdb's copy, which holds only in-frame ones; the method was immunoSEQ multiplex PCR. This sample yields 350,000 to 500,000 clones, of which roughly 88% are seen a single time; approximately 4% belongs to the top ten. The sequences come from peripheral blood, collected in a trial of Ad26.COV2.S vaccine versus placebo. These receptors all come from a person between 18 and 65 years old who received the Ad26.COV2.S COVID-19 vaccine or a placebo. Each CDR3 is given with its conserved first and last residue. A D gene is named only where the DNA matches it firmly. Part of the rows lack a size; the others show once, few, many or a class for expanded clones.

d_call,j_call,v_call,clone_size,cdr3_nt,cdr3_aa
.,TRBJ2-2,TRBV27,.,TGTGCCAGCAGTCGTGGGCCAAGCCCGAACACCGGGGAGCTGTTTTTT,CASSRGPSPNTGELFF
.,TRBJ1-6,TRBV5-6,.,TGTGCCAGCAGCCAAGACGGGGCCTATAATTCACCCCTCCACTTT,CASSQDGAYNSPLHF
TRBD1,TRBJ1-6,TRBV11-2,.,TGTGCCAGCAGCTTGGAGGGGACAGGGGACTCACCCCTCCACTTT,CASSLEGTGDSPLHF
.,TRBJ1-6,TRBV6-1,few,TGTGCCAGCAGTGACCTTAGGGACCCAAGCTCGGATTCACCCCTCCACTTT,CASSDLRDPSSDSPLHF
.,TRBJ1-1,TRBV4-3,.,TGCGCCAGCAGCCAAGAAACAGGAAACACAGGGAACACTGAAGCTTTCTTT,CASSQETGNTGNTEAFF
.,TRBJ1-6,TRBV19,.,TGTGCCAGTAGTATGATCGGGGTGGATTCACCCCTCCACTTT,CASSMIGVDSPLHF
.,TRBJ1-1,TRBV27,.,TGTGCCGTAGGAATCGGGATGAACACTGAAGCTTTCTTT,CAVGIGMNTEAFF
.,TRBJ1-1,TRBV29-1,.,TGCAGCGTTGAAGAAGGGGCCAGTAGGTACACTGAAGCTTTCTTT,CSVEEGASRYTEAFF
TRBD1,TRBJ2-5,TRBV7-2,.,TGTGCCAGCAGCTTAGGGGACAGGGGTAAAGAGTACTTC,CASSLGDRGKEYF
.,TRBJ2-7,TRBV27,.,TGTGCCAGCAGTTCATTGATCACTCCCTACGAGCAGTACTTC,CASSSLITPYEQYF
.,TRBJ2-7,TRBV7-9,.,TGTGCCAGCAGCCTCCGGGGGCGCCACGAGCAGTACTTC,CASSLRGRHEQYF
TRBD1,TRBJ1-2,TRBV27,.,TGTGCCAGCAGCAGGACAGGGTTAATGGCCGGTGGTGGCTACACCTTC,CASSRTGLMAGGGYTF
TRBD1,TRBJ1-2,TRBV5-6,.,TGTGCCAGCAGCTCGGGACAGGGGCGCTATGGCTACACCTTC,CASSSGQGRYGYTF
TRBD2,TRBJ2-4,TRBV5-1,.,TGCGCCAGCAGCCATGGACTAGCGGGGGGAAACATTCAGTACTTC,CASSHGLAGGNIQYF
TRBD2,TRBJ2-3,TRBV3-1/TRBV3-2,.,TGTGCCAGCAGCCAAGGGGGTCGGACTAGCGGCACAGATACGCAGTATTTT,CASSQGGRTSGTDTQYF
TRBD1,TRBJ1-6,TRBV28,few,TGTGCCAGCAATCCGGACAGGGGGTCGGCCCTCCACTTT,CASNPDRGSALHF
.,TRBJ1-2,TRBV10-2,.,TGCGCCAGCAGTGAGGAGGGGACTGGCTACACCTTC,CASSEEGTGYTF
TRBD1,TRBJ2-7,TRBV6-5,.,TGTGCCAGCAGTTACTCGCGACAGGGGGTCTACGAGCAGTACTTC,CASSYSRQGVYEQYF